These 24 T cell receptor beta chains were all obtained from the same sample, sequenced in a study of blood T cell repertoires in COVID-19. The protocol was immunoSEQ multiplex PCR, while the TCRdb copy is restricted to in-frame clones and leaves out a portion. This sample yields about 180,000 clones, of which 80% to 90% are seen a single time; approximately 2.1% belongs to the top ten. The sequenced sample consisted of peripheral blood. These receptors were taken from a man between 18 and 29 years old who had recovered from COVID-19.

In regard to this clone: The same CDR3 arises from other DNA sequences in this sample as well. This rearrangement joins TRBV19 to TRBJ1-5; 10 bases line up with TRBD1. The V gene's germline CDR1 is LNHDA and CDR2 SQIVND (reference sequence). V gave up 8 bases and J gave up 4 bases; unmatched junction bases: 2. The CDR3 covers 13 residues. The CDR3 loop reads CASGGQGNQPQHF. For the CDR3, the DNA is TGTGCCAGTGGGGGACAGGGGAATCAGCCCCAGCATTTT.

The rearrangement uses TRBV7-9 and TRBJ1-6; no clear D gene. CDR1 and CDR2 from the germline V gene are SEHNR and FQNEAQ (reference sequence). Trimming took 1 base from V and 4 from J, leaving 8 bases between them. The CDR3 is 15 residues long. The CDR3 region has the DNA TGTGCCAGCAGCTTAGAGGGAGTTTATAATTCACCCCTCCACTTT. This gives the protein CASSLEGVYNSPLHF.

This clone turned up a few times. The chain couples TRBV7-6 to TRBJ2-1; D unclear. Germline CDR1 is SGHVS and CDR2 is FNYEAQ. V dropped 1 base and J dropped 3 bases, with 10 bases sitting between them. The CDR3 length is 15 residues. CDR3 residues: CASSLEVAGYNEQFF. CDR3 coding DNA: TGTGCCAGCAGCTTAGAAGTAGCTGGCTACAATGAGCAGTTCTTC.

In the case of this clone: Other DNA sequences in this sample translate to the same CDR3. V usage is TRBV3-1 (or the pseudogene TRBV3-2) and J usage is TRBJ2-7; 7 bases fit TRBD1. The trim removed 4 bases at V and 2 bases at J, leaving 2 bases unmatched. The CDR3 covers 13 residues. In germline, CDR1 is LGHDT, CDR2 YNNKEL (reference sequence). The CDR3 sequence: CASSLGQTYEQYF. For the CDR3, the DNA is TGTGCCAGCAGCCTGGGACAGACCTACGAGCAGTACTTC.

This CDR3 reads CASTIGLAGGNEQFF. DNA of the CDR3: TGTGCCAGCACAATCGGACTAGCGGGAGGCAATGAGCAGTTCTTC. The chain uses TRBV28 and TRBJ2-1; 14 positions agree with TRBD2. V lost 7 bases to trimming and J lost 6 bases; unmatched junction nucleotides: 5. CDR1 is MDHEN and CDR2 is SYDVKM in the germline V gene. The CDR3 covers 15 residues.

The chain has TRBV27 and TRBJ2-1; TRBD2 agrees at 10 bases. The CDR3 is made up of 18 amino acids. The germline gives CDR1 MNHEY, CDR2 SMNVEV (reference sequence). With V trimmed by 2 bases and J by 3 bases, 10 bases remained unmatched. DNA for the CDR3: TGTGCCAGCAGTTTAAGTAGCGGGGGGACGAGAAACTACAATGAGCAGTTCTTC. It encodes CASSLSSGGTRNYNEQFF.

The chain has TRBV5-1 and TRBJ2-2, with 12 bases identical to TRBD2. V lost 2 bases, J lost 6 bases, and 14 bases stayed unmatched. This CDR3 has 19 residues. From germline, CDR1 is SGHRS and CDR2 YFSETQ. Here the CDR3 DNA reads TGCGCCAGCAGCTTTCTAGCGGGAGGGCCGCAACAGAATCCCGGGGAGCTGTTTTTT. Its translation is CASSFLAGGPQQNPGELFF.

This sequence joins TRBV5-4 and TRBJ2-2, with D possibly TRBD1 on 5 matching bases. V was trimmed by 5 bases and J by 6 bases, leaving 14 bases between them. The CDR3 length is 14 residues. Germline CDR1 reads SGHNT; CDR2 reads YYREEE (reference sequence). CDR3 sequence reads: CASSKDRRAGELFF. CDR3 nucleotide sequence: TGTGCCAGCAGTAAAGACAGAAGGGCCGGGGAGCTGTTTTTT. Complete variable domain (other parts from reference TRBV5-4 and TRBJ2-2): ETGVTQSPTHLIKTRGQQVTLRCSSQSGHNTVSWYQQALGQGPQFIFQYYREEENGRGNFPPRFSGLQFPNYSSELNVNALELDDSALYLCASSKDRRAGELFFGEGSRLTVL.

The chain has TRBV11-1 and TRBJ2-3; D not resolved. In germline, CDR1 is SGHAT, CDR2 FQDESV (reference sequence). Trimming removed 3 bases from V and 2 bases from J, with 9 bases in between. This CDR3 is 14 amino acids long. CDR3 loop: CASSFLRITDTQYF. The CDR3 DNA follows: TGTGCCAGCAGCTTTTTGAGGATCACAGATACGCAGTATTTT.

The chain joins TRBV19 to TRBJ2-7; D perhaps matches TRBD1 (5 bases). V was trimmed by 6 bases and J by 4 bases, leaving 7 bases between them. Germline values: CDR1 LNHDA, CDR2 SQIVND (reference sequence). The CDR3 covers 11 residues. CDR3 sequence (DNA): TGTGCCAGTAGAGGGGAATACGAGCAGTACTTC. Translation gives CASRGEYEQYF.

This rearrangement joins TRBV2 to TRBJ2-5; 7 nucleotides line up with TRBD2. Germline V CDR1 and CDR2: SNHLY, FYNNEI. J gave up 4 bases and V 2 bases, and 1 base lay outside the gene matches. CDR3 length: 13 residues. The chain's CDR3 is CASSEWGGETQYF. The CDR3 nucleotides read TGTGCCAGCAGTGAATGGGGGGGAGAGACCCAGTACTTC.

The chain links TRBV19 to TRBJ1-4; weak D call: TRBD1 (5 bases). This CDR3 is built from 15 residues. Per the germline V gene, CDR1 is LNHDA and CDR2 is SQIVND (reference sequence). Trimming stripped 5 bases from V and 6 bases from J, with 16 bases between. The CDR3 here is CASSPWTRGHEKLFF. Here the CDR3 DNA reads TGTGCCAGTAGTCCGTGGACGCGGGGACATGAAAAACTGTTTTTT.

DNA for the CDR3: TGTGCCATCAGCTCGGTTAATGAGCAGTACTTC. This sequence encodes CAISSVNEQYF. V and J are TRBV10-3 and TRBJ2-7; no firm D call. Germline loops: CDR1 ENHRY, CDR2 SYGVKD. The length of the CDR3 is 11 residues. The V and J ends lost 6 bases and 7 bases respectively, with 10 bases between them.

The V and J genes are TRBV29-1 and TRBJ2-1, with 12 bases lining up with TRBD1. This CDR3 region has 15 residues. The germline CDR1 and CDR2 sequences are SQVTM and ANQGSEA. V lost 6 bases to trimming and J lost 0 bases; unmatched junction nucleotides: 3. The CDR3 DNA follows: TGCAGCGTGGGGACAGGGGGCTTCTCCTACAATGAGCAGTTCTTC. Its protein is CSVGTGGFSYNEQFF.

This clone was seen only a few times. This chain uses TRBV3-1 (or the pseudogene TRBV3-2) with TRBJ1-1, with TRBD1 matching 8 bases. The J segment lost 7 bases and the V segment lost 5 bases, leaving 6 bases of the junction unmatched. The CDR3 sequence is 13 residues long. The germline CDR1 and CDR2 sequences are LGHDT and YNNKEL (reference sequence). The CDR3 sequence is CASSSLDRGEAFF. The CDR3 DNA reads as TGTGCCAGCAGCTCTCTTGACAGGGGTGAAGCTTTCTTT.

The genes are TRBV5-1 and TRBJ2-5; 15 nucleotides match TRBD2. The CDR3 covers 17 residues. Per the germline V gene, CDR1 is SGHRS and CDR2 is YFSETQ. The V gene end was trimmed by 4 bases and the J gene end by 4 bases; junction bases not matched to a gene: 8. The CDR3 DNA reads TGCGCCAGCAGCCCACGGACTAGCGGGAGGGCCATAGAGACCCAGTACTTC. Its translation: CASSPRTSGRAIETQYF.

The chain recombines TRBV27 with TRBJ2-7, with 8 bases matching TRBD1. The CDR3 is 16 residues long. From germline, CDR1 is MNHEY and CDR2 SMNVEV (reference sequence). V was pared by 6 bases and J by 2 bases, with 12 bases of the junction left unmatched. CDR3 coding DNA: TGTGCCAGCAGGCCGACCATATACAGGGGGGCCTACGAGCAGTACTTC. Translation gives CASRPTIYRGAYEQYF.

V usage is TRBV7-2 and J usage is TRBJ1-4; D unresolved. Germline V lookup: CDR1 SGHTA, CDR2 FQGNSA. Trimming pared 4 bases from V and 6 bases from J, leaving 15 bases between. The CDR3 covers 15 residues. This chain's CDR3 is CASSSRTLGDEKLFF. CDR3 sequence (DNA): TGTGCCAGCAGCTCCCGGACTTTGGGTGATGAAAAACTGTTTTTT.

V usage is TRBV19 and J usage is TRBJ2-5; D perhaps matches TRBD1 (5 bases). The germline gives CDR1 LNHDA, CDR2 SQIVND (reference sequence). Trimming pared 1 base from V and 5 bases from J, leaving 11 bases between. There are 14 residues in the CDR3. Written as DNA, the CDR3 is TGTGCCAGTAGTATAGGACAGAGCGCGGAGACCCAGTACTTC. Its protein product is CASSIGQSAETQYF.

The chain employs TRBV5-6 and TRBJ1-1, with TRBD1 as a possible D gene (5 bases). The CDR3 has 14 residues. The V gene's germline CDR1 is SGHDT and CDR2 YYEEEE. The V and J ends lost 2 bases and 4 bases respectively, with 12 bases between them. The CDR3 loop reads CASSFREGSTEAFF. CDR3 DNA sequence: TGTGCCAGCAGCTTCAGGGAGGGGAGCACTGAAGCTTTCTTT.

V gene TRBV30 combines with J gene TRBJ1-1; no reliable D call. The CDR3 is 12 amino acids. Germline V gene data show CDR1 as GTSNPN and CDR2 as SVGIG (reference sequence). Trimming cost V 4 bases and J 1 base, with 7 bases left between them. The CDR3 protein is CAWIQKNTEAFF. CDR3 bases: TGTGCCTGGATTCAAAAGAACACTGAAGCTTTCTTT.

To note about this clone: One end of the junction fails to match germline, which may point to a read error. CDR3 in DNA: TGTGCCAGCAGCCCGGGACTAGCGGGAGAGCGGAACTTC. Translated: CASSPGLAGERNF. The chain has TRBV6-2 or TRBV6-3 and TRBJ2-7; 14 nucleotides agree with TRBD2. Germline V gives CDR1 MNHEY, CDR2 SVGEGT. This CDR3 region has 13 residues.

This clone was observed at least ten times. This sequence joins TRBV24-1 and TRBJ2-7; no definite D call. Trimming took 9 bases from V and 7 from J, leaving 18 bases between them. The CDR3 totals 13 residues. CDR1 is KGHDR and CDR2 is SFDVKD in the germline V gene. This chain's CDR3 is CATAEENALEQYF. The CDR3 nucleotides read TGTGCCACCGCTGAGGAGAATGCGCTGGAGCAGTACTTC.

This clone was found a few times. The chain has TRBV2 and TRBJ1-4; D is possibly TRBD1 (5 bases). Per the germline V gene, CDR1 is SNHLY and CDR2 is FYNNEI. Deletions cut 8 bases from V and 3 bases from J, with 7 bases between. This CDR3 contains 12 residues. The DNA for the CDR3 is TGTGCCAGCGGGGGGGCTAATGAAAAACTGTTTTTT. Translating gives CASGGANEKLFF.